The 24 T cell receptor beta chains given below trace back to one sample, sequenced in a study of T cells expressing NK-cell markers. Reprocessing the 5' RACE reads, TCRdb reports a single entry for every CDR3 protein and omits DNA. Its listing shows around 180,000 distinct CDR3 sequences. The specimen sequenced was blood T cells: a sorted CD56 or NKG2C T cell subset, CD4+ or CD8+ T cells, or bulk PBMC T cells (not recorded which). The receptor source for this set is a man between 18 and 69 years old in good health.

The rearrangement uses TRBV9 and TRBJ2-5; TCRdb's D gene call, TRBD1, goes unchecked for lack of DNA. The CDR3 contains 15 residues. Germline-derived CDR1 and CDR2 are SGDLS and YYNGEE. The CDR3 protein is CASGPTGSLQETQYF.

The chain links TRBV14 to TRBJ1-4; without DNA, the TCRdb call of TRBD1 cannot be checked. This CDR3 has 16 residues. Germline V CDR1 and CDR2: SGHDN, FVKESK. CDR3 amino acids: CASSQADRVFGEKLFF. The full variable domain, completed using reference TRBV14 and TRBJ1-4, is EAGVTQFPSHSVIEKGQTVTLRCDPISGHDNLYWYRRVMGKEIKFLLHFVKESKQDESGMPNNRFLAERTGGTYSTLKVQPAELEDSGVYFCASSQADRVFGEKLFFGSGTQLSVL.

The chain uses TRBV15 and TRBJ2-1; the TCRdb D gene call, TRBD1, has no DNA to confirm it. Germline CDR1 is LNHNV and CDR2 is YYDKDF (reference sequence). This CDR3 contains 13 residues. This CDR3 is CATRGAPVNEQFF.

The CDR3 sequence is CASSPPQGGFSSYEQYF. This rearrangement joins TRBV12-3 or TRBV12-4 to TRBJ2-7; TCRdb's D call of TRBD1 is untestable without DNA. The CDR3 spans 17 residues.

The rearrangement uses TRBV2 and TRBJ2-7. The CDR3 has 15 amino acids. CDR1 and CDR2 (germline): SNHLY, FYNNEI. CDR3 protein: CASSEAISATYEQYF. The variable domain in full, with the rest retrieved from reference TRBV2 and TRBJ2-7, is EPEVTQTPSHQVTQMGQEVILRCVPISNHLYFYWYRQILGQKVEFLVSFYNNEISEKSEIFDDQFSVERPDGSNFTLKIRSTKLEDSAMYFCASSEAISATYEQYFGPGTRLTVT.

The chain couples TRBV5-1 to TRBJ1-6; TCRdb indicates TRBD1, and absent DNA this call remains unverified. The CDR3 has 13 residues. From germline, CDR1 is SGHRS and CDR2 YFSETQ. CDR3 residues: CASTPGGPSPLHF.

CDR3 loop: CATGARTGKWNTGELFF. The V and J genes are TRBV27 and TRBJ2-2; TCRdb names TRBD1, which stays unverified in the absence of DNA. Per germline, CDR1 MNHEY and CDR2 SMNVEV (reference sequence). There are 17 residues in the CDR3.

The chain carries TRBV7-9 and TRBJ1-4. The CDR3 runs to 15 residues. Germline V gene lookup returns CDR1 SEHNR and CDR2 FQNEAQ (reference sequence). The CDR3 reads CASSLEDGHHEKLFF.

The chain has TRBV28 and TRBJ2-5; TCRdb's assignment of TRBD1 cannot be checked, as there is no DNA. Germline V gene data show CDR1 as MDHEN and CDR2 as SYDVKM. This CDR3 is built from 15 residues. CDR3 protein: CASRKPGNYQETQYF.

V gene TRBV7-6 combines with J gene TRBJ1-2; lacking DNA, the TRBD1 call made by TCRdb goes unchecked. The CDR3 contains 15 residues. Germline V gives CDR1 SGHVS, CDR2 FNYEAQ. CDR3: CASSLESGQYYGYTF.

The chain is built from TRBV28 and TRBJ2-7; TCRdb's assignment of TRBD1 cannot be checked, as there is no DNA. The germline V gene has CDR1 MDHEN and CDR2 SYDVKM. The CDR3 sequence is 14 residues long. CDR3 sequence reads: CASSYRGGPYEQYF.

This sequence joins TRBV29-1 and TRBJ1-3; TCRdb indicates TRBD1, and absent DNA this call remains unverified. The CDR3 contains 17 residues. Per germline, CDR1 SQVTM and CDR2 ANQGSEA. CDR3 loop: CSVVGHQQAHSGNTIYF.

The chain combines TRBV2 with TRBJ2-7; TCRdb reports TRBD1, a call that lacks DNA to check it against. Germline CDR1 SNHLY, CDR2 FYNNEI. CDR3 length: 15 residues. The CDR3 protein is CASILGRGLSYEQYF.

The chain has TRBV11-2 and TRBJ2-3; without DNA, the TCRdb call of TRBD2 cannot be checked. Germline V gene lookup returns CDR1 SGHAT and CDR2 FQNNGV. CDR3 length equals 21 residues. CDR3 sequence: CASSLRKGSGLAGVETDTQYF.

V usage is TRBV12-5 and J usage is TRBJ2-2; TCRdb's D call of TRBD1 is untestable without DNA. The CDR3 is 15 amino acids. Germline V gene data show CDR1 as LGHNT and CDR2 as FRNRAP. The CDR3 spells CASGSHQGATGELFF.

V usage is TRBV12-3 or TRBV12-4 and J usage is TRBJ2-3. CDR3 length: 14 amino acids. CDR3 loop: CASSLVRGPDTQYF.

The chain employs TRBV6-1 and TRBJ2-3; lacking DNA, the TRBD1 call made by TCRdb goes unchecked. The CDR3 is made up of 16 amino acids. Per germline, CDR1 MNHNS and CDR2 SASEGT. The chain's CDR3 is CASSGAGTESTDTQYF.

The V gene is TRBV12-3 or TRBV12-4, the J gene TRBJ2-1; TCRdb gives TRBD1 as the D gene, but with no DNA this cannot be confirmed. This CDR3 is built from 16 residues. The CDR3 loop is CASSLSVQGNYNEQFF.

The chain carries TRBV6-5 and TRBJ2-2; TCRdb proposes TRBD1, but this gene call is untestable without DNA. Germline V gene sequence: CDR1 MNHEY, CDR2 SVGAGI. The CDR3 extends over 14 amino acids. This CDR3 is CASSYSRVYGELFF.

The J gene is TRBJ2-1, the V gene TRBV15; TCRdb designates TRBD2, a call that cannot be tested without DNA. CDR1 is LNHNV and CDR2 is YYDKDF in the germline V gene (reference sequence). The CDR3 runs to 15 residues. CDR3 amino acids: CATSDSVLRAGEQFF. Full variable domain (rest looked up from reference TRBV15 and TRBJ2-1): DAMVIQNPRYQVTQFGKPVTLSCSQTLNHNVMYWYQQKSSQAPKLLFHYYDKDFNNEADTPDNFQSRRPNTSFCFLDIRSPGLGDTAMYLCATSDSVLRAGEQFFGPGTRLTVL.

The chain has TRBV9 and TRBJ1-1; TCRdb's assignment of TRBD1 cannot be checked, as there is no DNA. This CDR3 has 14 residues. Per germline, CDR1 SGDLS and CDR2 YYNGEE. Here the CDR3 reads CASSPGGKVTEAFF.

The rearrangement links TRBV24-1 to TRBJ2-5; the TCRdb call, TRBD1, lacks DNA for checking. CDR1 and CDR2 from the germline V gene are KGHDR and SFDVKD. This CDR3 has 15 amino acids. CDR3 amino acids: CATSDLRDPGETQYF.

V and J are TRBV19 and TRBJ1-1; TCRdb returns TRBD1, unconfirmable since there is no DNA. The CDR3 runs 14 residues. Germline V gene sequence: CDR1 LNHDA, CDR2 SQIVND (reference sequence). This CDR3 is CASREAGAHTEAFF.

The chain carries TRBV7-9 and TRBJ2-3; the TCRdb call, TRBD1, lacks DNA for checking. Per germline, CDR1 SEHNR and CDR2 FQNEAQ (reference sequence). This CDR3 contains 17 residues. CDR3 amino acids: CASSPSGGPRSTDTQYF.